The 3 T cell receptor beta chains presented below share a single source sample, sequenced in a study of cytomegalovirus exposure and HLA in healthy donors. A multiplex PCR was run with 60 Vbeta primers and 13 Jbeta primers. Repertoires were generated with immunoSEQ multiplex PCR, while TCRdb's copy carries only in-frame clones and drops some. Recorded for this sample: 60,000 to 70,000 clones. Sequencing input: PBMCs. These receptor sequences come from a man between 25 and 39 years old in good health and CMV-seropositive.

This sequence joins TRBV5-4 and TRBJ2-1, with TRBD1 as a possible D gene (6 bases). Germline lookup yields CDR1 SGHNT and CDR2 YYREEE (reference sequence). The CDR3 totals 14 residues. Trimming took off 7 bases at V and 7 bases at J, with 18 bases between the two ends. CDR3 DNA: TGTGCCAGCGGTCTGAACAGGGAGAGGAATGAGCAGTTCTTC. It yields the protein CASGLNRERNEQFF. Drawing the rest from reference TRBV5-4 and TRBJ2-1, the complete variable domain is ETGVTQSPTHLIKTRGQQVTLRCSSQSGHNTVSWYQQALGQGPQFIFQYYREEENGRGNFPPRFSGLQFPNYSSELNVNALELDDSALYLCASGLNRERNEQFFGPGTRLTVL.

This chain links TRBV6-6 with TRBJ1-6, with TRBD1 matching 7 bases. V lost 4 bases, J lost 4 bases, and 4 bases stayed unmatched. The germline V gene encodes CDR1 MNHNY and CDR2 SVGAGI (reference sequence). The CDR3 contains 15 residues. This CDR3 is CASSSQGRYNSPLHF. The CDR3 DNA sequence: TGTGCCAGCAGTTCACAGGGGCGATATAATTCACCCCTCCACTTT.

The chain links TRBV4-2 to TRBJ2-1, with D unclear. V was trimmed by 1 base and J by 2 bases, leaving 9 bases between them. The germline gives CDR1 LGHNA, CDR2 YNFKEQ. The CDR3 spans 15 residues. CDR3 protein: CASSQAARAYNEQFF. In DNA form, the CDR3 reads TGTGCCAGCAGCCAAGCTGCAAGAGCCTACAATGAGCAGTTCTTC.